The sequence of this T cell receptor beta chain was determined in a study of shared clonotypes between healthy human individuals. General study points: The study found roughly 5% of naive CD4 clonotypes shared across a handful of donors. The study found lower generation probabilities in non-shared clonotypes than in those shared by all four donors.

Germline CDR1 reads MGHRA; CDR2 reads YSYEKL. The CDR3 is made up of 19 amino acids. The trim removed 4 bases at V and 1 base at J, leaving 17 bases unmatched. In the case of this clone: Its antigen is not known.

The table came from immunoSEQ multiplex PCR; TCRdb's copy has only in-frame clones and leaves some out. Of about 1.1 million clones detected, 75% to 85% appear once; the ten largest clones hold more than 0.55%. This receptor was obtained from a man aged 18 to 30 in good health. Some clones in this sample may be carry-over from other donors' samples. What was sequenced was memory CD4+ T cells from PBMCs. The subset: CD45RA-negative fraction. This chain connects TRBV4-1 to TRBJ2-7, with 9 bases fitting TRBD2. The CDR3: CASSRKIGGDSGSSYEQYF. The DNA for the CDR3 is TGCGCCAGCAGCCGCAAGATAGGGGGGGATAGCGGGAGTTCCTACGAGCAGTACTTC.